These 13 T cell receptor beta chains share one sample of origin, sequenced in a study of OX40 agonist ivuxolimab in advanced cancers. This table comes from immunoSEQ multiplex PCR, and its TCRdb copy is limited to in-frame clones, with some not included. The sample has around 70,000 clones, roughly 82% seen once. Material: CD4+ or CD8+ T cells sorted from blood, obtained in a trial of the OX40 agonist ivuxolimab. The receptor source for this set is an adult with an advanced solid tumor such as melanoma, head and neck, liver or kidney cancer.

The chain carries TRBV13 and TRBJ2-7, with D possibly TRBD2 on 6 matching bases. V lost 5 bases, J lost 3 bases, and 20 bases lay in between. The CDR3 loop spans 16 amino acids. Germline CDR1 is PRHDT and CDR2 is FYEKMQ (reference sequence). CDR3 amino acids: CASSQNEAGKHYEQYF. DNA for the CDR3: TGTGCCAGCAGCCAAAACGAGGCGGGGAAACACTACGAGCAGTACTTC.

This chain uses TRBV5-1 with TRBJ1-4; D gene uncertain. With 0 bases removed from V and 8 bases from J, the gap between germline ends came to 14 bases. The CDR3 totals 15 residues. Per the germline V gene, CDR1 is SGHRS and CDR2 is YFSETQ. The DNA of the CDR3 is TGCGCCAGCAGCTTGGCCCCTCCGATGGGCGAAAAACTGTTTTTT. This sequence encodes CASSLAPPMGEKLFF.

This chain joins TRBV15 and TRBJ1-5; D perhaps matches TRBD1 (5 bases). CDR1 is LNHNV and CDR2 is YYDKDF in the germline V gene (reference sequence). The length of the CDR3 is 16 residues. V dropped 4 bases and J dropped 7 bases, with 20 bases sitting between them. CDR3 residues: CATSNRQGREGQPQHF. As DNA, the CDR3 is TGTGCCACCAGCAACCGTCAGGGCAGGGAGGGGCAGCCCCAGCATTTT. Based on the CDR3 plus reference TRBV15 and TRBJ1-5, the full variable domain is DAMVIQNPRYQVTQFGKPVTLSCSQTLNHNVMYWYQQKSSQAPKLLFHYYDKDFNNEADTPDNFQSRRPNTSFCFLDIRSPGLGDTAMYLCATSNRQGREGQPQHFGDGTRLSIL.

The table lists this clone with a count of one. The chain combines TRBV18 with TRBJ2-3, with D unresolved. The ends were cut back, 1 base at V and 0 bases at J, with 8 bases in the middle. Germline V gene sequence: CDR1 KGHSH, CDR2 LQKENI. The CDR3 spans 15 residues. As DNA, the CDR3 is TGTGCCAGCTCACCACGGTACGGGAGCACAGATACGCAGTATTTT. Translation gives CASSPRYGSTDTQYF. The whole variable domain, remainder taken from reference TRBV18 and TRBJ2-3, is NAGVMQNPRHLVRRRGQEARLRCSPMKGHSHVYWYRQLPEEGLKFMVYLQKENIIDESGMPKERFSAEFPKEGPSILRIQQVVRGDSAAYFCASSPRYGSTDTQYFGPGTRLTVL.

The chain couples TRBV6-1 to TRBJ2-3; D possibly corresponds to TRBD2 (6 bases). The CDR3 covers 14 residues. Per the germline V gene, CDR1 is MNHNS and CDR2 is SASEGT. Trimming left V 2 bases short and J 4 bases short, with 10 bases between. The DNA of the CDR3 is TGTGCCAGCAGTGAACTGAGGGAGGCAGATACGCAGTATTTT. Amino acids: CASSELREADTQYF.

The chain is built from TRBV6-1 and TRBJ1-5; no clear D. The CDR3 extends over 12 amino acids. Germline assignment: CDR1 MNHNS and CDR2 SASEGT. V lost 3 bases, J lost 4 bases, and 4 bases lay in between. This CDR3 reads CASSEGNQPQHF. The CDR3 DNA follows: TGTGCCAGCAGTGAGGGGAATCAGCCCCAGCATTTT.

The rearrangement uses TRBV5-3 and TRBJ2-5, with D possibly being TRBD1 or TRBD2 (5 bases each). TRBV5-3 falls under the ORF class, with uncertain function. The CDR3 consists of 15 residues. V was cut by 4 bases and J by 7 bases, with 20 bases left in between. CDR3 nucleotide sequence: TGTGCCAGAAGCCCCCCGAGGGGCCCCCCGGGGACCCAGTACTTC. Translated: CARSPPRGPPGTQYF.

This chain connects TRBV7-3 to TRBJ2-7; either TRBD1 or TRBD2 may supply D (5 bases each). With 4 bases removed from V and 6 bases from J, the gap between germline ends came to 13 bases. Looked up from germline, CDR1 is SGHTA and CDR2 is FQGTGA. This CDR3 has 13 amino acids. The DNA for the CDR3 is TGTGCCAGCAGCTCAACCGTCGGGGCCGAGCAGTACTTC. It translates to CASSSTVGAEQYF.

The chain couples TRBV7-2 to TRBJ2-3, with D tentatively TRBD2 (5 bases). V lost 4 bases to trimming and J lost 13 bases, with 15 bases between them. The CDR3 sequence is 12 residues long. Germline values: CDR1 SGHTA, CDR2 FQGNSA. The CDR3 bases are TGTGCCAGCAGCTCGGGTGGGAGTGGAAAGTATTTT. Residues: CASSSGGSGKYF.

About this clone: One junction end does not reproduce the germline sequence, and a read error may be involved. The rearrangement links TRBV7-7 to TRBJ2-5; 11 bases map to TRBD1. Germline CDR1 reads SSHAT; CDR2 reads FNYEAQ (reference sequence). The CDR3 runs to 15 residues. The CDR3 nucleotides are TGTGCTAGCAGCTTAACTGGGACAGGGGGAGAGACCCAGTACTTC. Its translation is CASSLTGTGGETQYF.

This clone was counted a few times. The chain carries TRBV5-5 and TRBJ2-1; unclear D gene. The V gene lost 4 bases and the J gene lost 1 base, with 12 bases spanning the gap. The CDR3 sequence is 15 residues long. Germline V gene sequence: CDR1 SGHKS, CDR2 YYEKEE (reference sequence). CDR3 nucleotides: TGTGCCAGCAGCCTCGAAGACCCGTCCTACAATGAGCAGTTCTTC. The encoded protein is CASSLEDPSYNEQFF. Filled out from reference TRBV5-5 and TRBJ2-1, the complete variable domain reads DAGVTQSPTHLIKTRGQQVTLRCSPISGHKSVSWYQQVLGQGPQFIFQYYEKEERGRGNFPDRFSARQFPNYSSELNVNALLLGDSALYLCASSLEDPSYNEQFFGPGTRLTVL.

This chain joins TRBV19 and TRBJ1-1, with a weak D call TRBD1 (5 bases). The germline V gene has CDR1 LNHDA and CDR2 SQIVND (reference sequence). This CDR3 spans 12 amino acids. Deletions cut 3 bases from V and 5 bases from J, with 7 bases between. The CDR3: CASSIRGTEAFF. In DNA form, the CDR3 reads TGTGCCAGTAGTATCCGGGGGACTGAAGCTTTCTTT.

As concerns this clone: Additional DNA sequences in this sample encode the identical CDR3. This chain joins TRBV25-1 and TRBJ1-1; D not certain. CDR3 length equals 13 residues. Germline V gene lookup returns CDR1 MGHDK and CDR2 SYGVNS. V was clipped by 1 base and J by 0 bases, with 3 bases between them. DNA for the CDR3: TGTGCCAGCAGTGAATCAATGAACACTGAAGCTTTCTTT. Its translation is CASSESMNTEAFF.